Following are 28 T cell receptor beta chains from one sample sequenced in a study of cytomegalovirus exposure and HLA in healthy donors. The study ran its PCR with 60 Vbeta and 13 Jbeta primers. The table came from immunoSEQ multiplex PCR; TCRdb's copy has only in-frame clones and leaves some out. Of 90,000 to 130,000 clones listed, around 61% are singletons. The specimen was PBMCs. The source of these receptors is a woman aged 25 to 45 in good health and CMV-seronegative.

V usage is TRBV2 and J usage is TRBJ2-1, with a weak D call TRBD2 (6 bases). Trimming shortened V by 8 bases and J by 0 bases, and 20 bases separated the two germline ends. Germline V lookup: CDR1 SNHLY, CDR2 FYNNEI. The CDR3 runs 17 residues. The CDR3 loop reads CASLRKEGRRSYNEQFF. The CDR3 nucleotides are TGTGCCAGCTTGCGTAAGGAGGGCAGACGCTCCTACAATGAGCAGTTCTTC.

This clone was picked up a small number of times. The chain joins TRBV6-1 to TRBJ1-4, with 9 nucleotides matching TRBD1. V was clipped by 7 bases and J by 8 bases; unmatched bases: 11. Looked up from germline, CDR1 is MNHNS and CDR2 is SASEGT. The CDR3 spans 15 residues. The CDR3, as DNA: TGTGCCAGCACCCACTCGCGGACAGGGGACGAAAAACTGTTTTTT. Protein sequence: CASTHSRTGDEKLFF.

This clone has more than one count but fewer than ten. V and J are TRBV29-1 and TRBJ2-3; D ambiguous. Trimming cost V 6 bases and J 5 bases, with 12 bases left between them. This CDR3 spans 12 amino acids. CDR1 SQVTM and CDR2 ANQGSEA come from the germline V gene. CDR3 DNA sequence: TGCAGCGTCCGACTCGGTGGAGATACGCAGTATTTT. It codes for CSVRLGGDTQYF.

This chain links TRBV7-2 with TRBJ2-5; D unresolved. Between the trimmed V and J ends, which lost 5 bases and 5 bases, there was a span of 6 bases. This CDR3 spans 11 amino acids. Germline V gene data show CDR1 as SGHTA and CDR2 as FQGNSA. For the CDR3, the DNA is TGTGCCAGCAGCCAACTGGAGACCCAGTACTTC. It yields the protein CASSQLETQYF.

CDR3 region: CASSLGAGNTEAFF. DNA for the CDR3: TGTGCCAGCAGCTTAGGGGCAGGGAACACTGAAGCTTTCTTT. The chain employs TRBV11-3 and TRBJ1-1; D is ambiguous. The V and J ends lost 1 base and 1 base respectively, with 7 bases between them. The germline V gene has CDR1 SGHNT and CDR2 YENEEA. There are 14 residues in the CDR3.

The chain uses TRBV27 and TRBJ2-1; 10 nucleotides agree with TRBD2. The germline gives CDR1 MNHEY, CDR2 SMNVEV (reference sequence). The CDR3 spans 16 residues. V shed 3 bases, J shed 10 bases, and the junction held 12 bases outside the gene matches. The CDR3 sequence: CASSFLSGRALGEQFF. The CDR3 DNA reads TGTGCCAGCAGTTTCTTGAGCGGGAGGGCTCTGGGAGAGCAGTTCTTC.

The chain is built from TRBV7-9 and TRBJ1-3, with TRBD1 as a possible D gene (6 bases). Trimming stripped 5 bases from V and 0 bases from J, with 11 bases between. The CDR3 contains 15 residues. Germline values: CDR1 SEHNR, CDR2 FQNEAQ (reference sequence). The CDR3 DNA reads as TGTGCCAGCAGCCAGGGACAAATCTCTGGAAACACCATATATTTT. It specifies CASSQGQISGNTIYF.

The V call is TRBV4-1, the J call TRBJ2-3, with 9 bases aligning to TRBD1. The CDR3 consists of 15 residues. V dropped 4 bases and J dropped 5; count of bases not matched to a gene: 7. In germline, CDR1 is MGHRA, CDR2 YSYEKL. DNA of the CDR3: TGCGCCAGCAGCCCCACCGGACAGGGGCAAGATACGCAGTATTTT. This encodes CASSPTGQGQDTQYF.

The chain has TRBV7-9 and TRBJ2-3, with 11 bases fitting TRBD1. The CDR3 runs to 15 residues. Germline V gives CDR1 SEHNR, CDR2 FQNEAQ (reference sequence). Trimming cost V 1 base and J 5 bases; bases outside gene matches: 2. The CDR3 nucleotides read TGTGCCAGCAGCTTAGTGGGGACAGGGGGAGATACGCAGTATTTT. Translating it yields CASSLVGTGGDTQYF.

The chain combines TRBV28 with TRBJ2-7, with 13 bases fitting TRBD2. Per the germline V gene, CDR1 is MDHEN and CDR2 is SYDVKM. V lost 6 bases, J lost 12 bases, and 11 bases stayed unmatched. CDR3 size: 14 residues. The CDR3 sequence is CASSTGLAGVYWYF. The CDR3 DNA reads TGTGCCAGCAGCACCGGACTAGCGGGAGTTTACTGGTACTTC.

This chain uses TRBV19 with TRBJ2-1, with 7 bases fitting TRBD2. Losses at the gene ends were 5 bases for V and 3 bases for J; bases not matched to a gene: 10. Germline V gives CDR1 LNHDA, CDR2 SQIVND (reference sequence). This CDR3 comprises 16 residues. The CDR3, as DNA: TGTGCCAGTAGTCCTACTAGCGAAATGCACTACAATGAGCAGTTCTTC. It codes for CASSPTSEMHYNEQFF.

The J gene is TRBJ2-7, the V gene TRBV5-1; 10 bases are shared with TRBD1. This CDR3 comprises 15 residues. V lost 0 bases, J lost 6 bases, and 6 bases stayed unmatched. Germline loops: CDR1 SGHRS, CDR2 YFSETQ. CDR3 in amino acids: CASSLAGQGPTEQYF. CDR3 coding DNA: TGCGCCAGCAGCTTGGCGGGACAGGGGCCCACCGAGCAGTACTTC.

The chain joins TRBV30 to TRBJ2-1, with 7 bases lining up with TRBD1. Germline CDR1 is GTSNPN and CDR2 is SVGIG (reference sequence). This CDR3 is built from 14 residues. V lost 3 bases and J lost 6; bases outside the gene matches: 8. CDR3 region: CAWRTGYEGNEQFF. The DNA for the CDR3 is TGTGCCTGGAGGACAGGGTACGAGGGCAATGAGCAGTTCTTC.

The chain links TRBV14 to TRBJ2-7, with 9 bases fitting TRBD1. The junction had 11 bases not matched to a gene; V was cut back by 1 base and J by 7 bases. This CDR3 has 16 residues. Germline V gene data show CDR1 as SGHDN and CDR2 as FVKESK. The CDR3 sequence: CASSQGTGQGRGEQYF. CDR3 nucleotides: TGTGCCAGCAGCCAAGGGACGGGACAGGGAAGAGGAGAGCAGTACTTC. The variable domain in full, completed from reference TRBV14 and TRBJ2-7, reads EAGVTQFPSHSVIEKGQTVTLRCDPISGHDNLYWYRRVMGKEIKFLLHFVKESKQDESGMPNNRFLAERTGGTYSTLKVQPAELEDSGVYFCASSQGTGQGRGEQYFGPGTRLTVT.

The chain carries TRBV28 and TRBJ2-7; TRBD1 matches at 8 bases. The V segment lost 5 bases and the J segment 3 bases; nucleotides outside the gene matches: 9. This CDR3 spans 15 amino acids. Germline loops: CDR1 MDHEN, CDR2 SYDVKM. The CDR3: CASSPKGTGRYEQYF. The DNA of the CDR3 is TGTGCCAGCAGTCCCAAAGGGACAGGTCGCTACGAGCAGTACTTC.

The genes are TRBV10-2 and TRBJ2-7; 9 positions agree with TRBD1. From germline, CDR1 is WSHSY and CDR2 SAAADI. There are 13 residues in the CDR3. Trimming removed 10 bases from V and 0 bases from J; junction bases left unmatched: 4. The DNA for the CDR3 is TGCGCCACCGGGACAGGGAGCTCCTACGAGCAGTACTTC. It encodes CATGTGSSYEQYF.

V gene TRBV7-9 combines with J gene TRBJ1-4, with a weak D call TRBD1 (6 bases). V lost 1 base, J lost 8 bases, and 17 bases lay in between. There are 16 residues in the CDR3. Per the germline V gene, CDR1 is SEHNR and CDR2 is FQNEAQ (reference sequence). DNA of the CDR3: TGTGCCAGCAGCTTAGGTCAGGGGACCGGTGAAGAAAAACTGTTTTTT. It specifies CASSLGQGTGEEKLFF.

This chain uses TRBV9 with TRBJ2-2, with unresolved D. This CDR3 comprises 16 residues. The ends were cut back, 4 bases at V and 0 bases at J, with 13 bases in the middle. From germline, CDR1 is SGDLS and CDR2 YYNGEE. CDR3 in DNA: TGTGCCAGCAGCCCGACGCGGTTCGCGAACACCGGGGAGCTGTTTTTT. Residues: CASSPTRFANTGELFF.

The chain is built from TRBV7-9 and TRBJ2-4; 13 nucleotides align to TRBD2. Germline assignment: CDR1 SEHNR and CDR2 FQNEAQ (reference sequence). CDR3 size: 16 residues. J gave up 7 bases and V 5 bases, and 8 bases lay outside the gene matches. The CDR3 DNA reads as TGTGCCAGCAGCCCCTCCGCGACTAGCGGGAGGAACATTCAGTACTTC. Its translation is CASSPSATSGRNIQYF.

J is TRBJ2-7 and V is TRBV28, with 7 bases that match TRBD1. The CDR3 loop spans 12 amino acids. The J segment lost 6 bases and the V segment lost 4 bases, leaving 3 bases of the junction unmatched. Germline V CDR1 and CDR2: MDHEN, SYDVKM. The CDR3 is CASSSPGGEQYF. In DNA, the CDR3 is TGTGCCAGCAGTTCCCCAGGGGGCGAGCAGTACTTC.

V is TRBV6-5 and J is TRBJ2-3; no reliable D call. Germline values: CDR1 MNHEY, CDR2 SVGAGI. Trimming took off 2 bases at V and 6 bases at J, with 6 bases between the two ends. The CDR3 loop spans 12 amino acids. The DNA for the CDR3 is TGTGCCAGCAGTTACCGGTGGGATACGCAGTATTTT. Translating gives CASSYRWDTQYF.

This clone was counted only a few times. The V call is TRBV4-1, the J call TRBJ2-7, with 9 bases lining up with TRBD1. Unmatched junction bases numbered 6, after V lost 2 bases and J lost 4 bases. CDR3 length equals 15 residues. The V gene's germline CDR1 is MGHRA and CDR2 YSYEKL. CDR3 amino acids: CASSQRQGGSYEQYF. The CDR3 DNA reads TGCGCCAGCAGCCAAAGACAGGGGGGCTCGTACGAGCAGTACTTC.

CDR3 sequence reads: CASSKTQGAGYGYTF. The CDR3 coding sequence is TGTGCCAGTAGTAAAACCCAGGGGGCTGGCTATGGCTACACCTTC. V and J are TRBV19 and TRBJ1-2; 8 bases fit TRBD1. The CDR3 totals 15 residues. Germline CDR1 reads LNHDA; CDR2 reads SQIVND (reference sequence). J lost 4 bases, V lost 4 bases, and 8 bases had no gene match.

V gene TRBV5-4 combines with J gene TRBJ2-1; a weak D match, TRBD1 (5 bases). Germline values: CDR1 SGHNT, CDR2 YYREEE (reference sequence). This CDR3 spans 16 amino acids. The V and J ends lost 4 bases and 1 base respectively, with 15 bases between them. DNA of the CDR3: TGTGCCAGCAGCACTCAACCAGGGATTTCCTACAATGAGCAGTTCTTC. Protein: CASSTQPGISYNEQFF.

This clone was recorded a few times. CDR3 amino acids: CASSRRTGGAPTEAFF. Here the CDR3 DNA reads TGCGCCAGCAGCCGAAGGACAGGGGGCGCGCCCACTGAAGCTTTCTTT. This chain connects TRBV4-3 to TRBJ1-1; the match to TRBD1 covers 11 bases. CDR1 and CDR2 (germline): LGHNA, YSLEER. V gave up 4 bases and J gave up 4 bases; unmatched junction bases: 8. This CDR3 spans 16 amino acids.

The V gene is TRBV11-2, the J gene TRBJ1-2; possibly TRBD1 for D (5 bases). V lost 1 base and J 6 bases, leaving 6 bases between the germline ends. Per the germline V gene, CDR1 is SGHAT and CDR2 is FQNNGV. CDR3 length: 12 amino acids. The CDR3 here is CASSLGRDGYTF. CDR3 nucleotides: TGTGCCAGCAGCTTAGGCAGGGATGGCTACACCTTC.

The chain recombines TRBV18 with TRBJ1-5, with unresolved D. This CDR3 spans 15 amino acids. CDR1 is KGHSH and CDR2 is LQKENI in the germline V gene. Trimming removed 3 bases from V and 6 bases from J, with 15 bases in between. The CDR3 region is CASSPPGRAGQPQHF. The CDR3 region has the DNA TGTGCCAGCTCACCTCCCGGGCGGGCCGGTCAGCCCCAGCATTTT.

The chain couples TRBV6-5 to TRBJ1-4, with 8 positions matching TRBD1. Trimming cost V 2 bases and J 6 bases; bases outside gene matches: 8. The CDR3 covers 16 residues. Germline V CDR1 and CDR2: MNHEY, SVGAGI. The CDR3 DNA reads TGTGCCAGCAGTTACCAACCCAGGGGGCGTCATGAAAAACTGTTTTTT. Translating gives CASSYQPRGRHEKLFF.